Listed below are T cell receptor beta chains from one sample, sequenced in a study of T-cell memory formation after mild COVID-19. TCRdb re-called the 5' RACE reads with MiXCR, one entry per CDR3 protein. The profile shows about 280,000 distinct CDR3 sequences, roughly 8.2% of them singletons. Material for sequencing was PBMCs or a T cell subset sorted from them (not recorded which). The receptors were sampled from a man aged 18 to 30 who had mild COVID-19 (a few samples of this study predate the infection). Cell type and time point are not known. Both conserved end residues are part of each CDR3. Each record gives: clone size, J gene, V gene, D gene, CDR3 protein, CDR3 DNA. The D gene is left open where the match is weak. Expanded clones get a size class; other rows say once, few or many, or leave the size out.

size: few; J: TRBJ2-5; V: TRBV5-1; D: TRBD1; CDR3: CASSGRDRGTETQYF; DNA: TGCGCCAGCAGCGGCCGGGACAGGGGAACAGAGACCCAGTACTTC
size: few; J: TRBJ1-2; V: TRBV4-1; D: NA; CDR3: CASSQATVFSGYGYTF; DNA: TGCGCCAGCAGCCAAGCGACCGTCTTCAGTGGCTATGGCTACACCTTC
size: NA; J: TRBJ2-5; V: TRBV28; D: NA; CDR3: CASSLQARGAQYF; DNA: TGTGCCAGCAGTTTACAGGCCCGAGGGGCCCAGTACTTC
size: many; J: TRBJ1-2; V: TRBV11-1; D: TRBD1; CDR3: CASSLNRDRDGYTF; DNA: TGTGCCAGCAGCTTGAACCGGGACAGGGACGGCTACACCTTC
size: few; J: TRBJ1-5; V: TRBV28; D: NA; CDR3: CASAAGNQPQHF; DNA: TGTGCCAGCGCTGCAGGGAATCAGCCCCAGCATTTT
size: NA; J: TRBJ1-5; V: TRBV2; D: TRBD1; CDR3: CASSKEGQGGPQHF; DNA: TGTGCCAGCAGTAAAGAGGGACAGGGAGGGCCCCAGCATTTT
size: NA; J: TRBJ1-6; V: TRBV4-1; D: NA; CDR3: CASSQGRGNNSPLHF; DNA: TGCGCCAGCAGCCAAGGCAGGGGAAATAATTCACCCCTCCACTTT
size: few; J: TRBJ2-1; V: TRBV20-1; D: NA; CDR3: CSARGAARSYNEQFF; DNA: TGCAGTGCGAGGGGGGCGGCACGCTCCTACAATGAGCAGTTCTTC
size: many; J: TRBJ2-1; V: TRBV6-5; D: TRBD1; CDR3: CASSYSGGQGASNEQFF; DNA: TGTGCCAGCAGTTACTCGGGGGGACAGGGGGCGTCCAATGAGCAGTTCTTC
size: many; J: TRBJ2-5; V: TRBV5-1; D: NA; CDR3: CASRPLVSKETQYF; DNA: TGCGCCAGCAGACCCCTTGTGAGTAAAGAGACCCAGTACTTC
size: few; J: TRBJ2-3; V: TRBV20-1; D: NA; CDR3: CSARGRGHQRKYF; DNA: TGCAGTGCTAGGGGACGGGGGCACCAGAGGAAGTATTTT
size: NA; J: TRBJ1-4; V: TRBV18; D: TRBD1; CDR3: CASSPWDSENEKLFF; DNA: TGTGCCAGCTCACCCTGGGACAGCGAGAATGAAAAACTGTTTTTT
size: few; J: TRBJ2-3; V: TRBV11-2; D: NA; CDR3: CATQGGGGDTQYF; DNA: TGTGCCACGCAGGGAGGGGGGGGAGATACGCAGTATTTT
size: many; J: TRBJ1-5; V: TRBV4-3; D: NA; CDR3: CASSQDGDQPQHF; DNA: TGCGCCAGCAGCCAAGATGGCGATCAGCCCCAGCATTTT
size: few; J: TRBJ1-5; V: TRBV7-2; D: NA; CDR3: CASSSKVGQPQHF; DNA: TGTGCCAGCAGTTCAAAGGTGGGACAGCCCCAGCATTTT
size: few; J: TRBJ1-2; V: TRBV4-3; D: NA; CDR3: CASSHTEGYGYTF; DNA: TGCGCCAGCAGCCACACAGAAGGCTATGGCTACACCTTC
size: NA; J: TRBJ1-5; V: TRBV7-2; D: NA; CDR3: CASKGYGNQPQHF; DNA: TGTGCCAGCAAGGGGTATGGCAATCAGCCCCAGCATTTT
size: NA; J: TRBJ2-2; V: TRBV4-1; D: NA; CDR3: CASSQAWGNTGELFF; DNA: TGCGCCAGCAGCCAGGCGTGGGGAAACACCGGGGAGCTGTTTTTT
size: few; J: TRBJ2-2; V: TRBV7-7; D: NA; CDR3: CASSLGVPGSTGELFF; DNA: TGTGCTAGCAGCTTAGGGGTTCCTGGGTCGACCGGGGAGCTGTTTTTT
size: few; J: TRBJ1-5; V: TRBV7-7; D: NA; CDR3: CASSLEWGQPQHF; DNA: TGTGCTAGCAGCTTAGAGTGGGGGCAGCCCCAGCATTTT
size: few; J: TRBJ2-2; V: TRBV30; D: NA; CDR3: CAWSTLIAGELFF; DNA: TGTGCCTGGTCCACCCTAATCGCCGGGGAGCTGTTTTTT
size: few; J: TRBJ2-6; V: TRBV5-5; D: NA; CDR3: CASSPDAWSGANVLTF; DNA: TGTGCCAGCAGCCCCGACGCCTGGTCTGGGGCCAACGTCCTGACTTTC
size: many; J: TRBJ2-1; V: TRBV7-2; D: NA; CDR3: CASSSGVNEQFF; DNA: TGTGCCAGCAGCTCCGGTGTCAATGAGCAGTTCTTC
size: NA; J: TRBJ2-1; V: TRBV30; D: TRBD2; CDR3: CAWTSGINEQFF; DNA: TGTGCCTGGACTAGCGGGATCAATGAGCAGTTCTTC
size: NA; J: TRBJ2-2; V: TRBV4-3; D: TRBD2; CDR3: CASSQEFLAGATNTGELFF; DNA: TGCGCCAGCAGCCAAGAGTTCCTAGCGGGGGCAACGAACACCGGGGAGCTGTTTTTT
size: few; J: TRBJ1-6; V: TRBV4-3; D: TRBD1; CDR3: CASSQGGTGGSPLHF; DNA: TGCGCCAGCAGCCAAGGGGGGACAGGGGGTTCACCCCTCCACTTT
size: many; J: TRBJ2-5; V: TRBV20-1; D: NA; CDR3: CSAFRGGEGQYF; DNA: TGCAGTGCGTTTAGGGGAGGAGAGGGCCAGTACTTC
size: NA; J: TRBJ2-1; V: TRBV7-3; D: NA; CDR3: CASSSLLSNEQFF; DNA: TGTGCCAGCAGCTCCCTCCTATCCAATGAGCAGTTCTTC
size: few; J: TRBJ1-5; V: TRBV10-3; D: NA; CDR3: CATWEDSNQPQHF; DNA: TGTGCCACCTGGGAGGACAGCAATCAGCCCCAGCATTTT
size: NA; J: TRBJ1-4; V: TRBV9; D: NA; CDR3: CASSVGGGNEKLFF; DNA: TGTGCCAGCAGCGTAGGTGGGGGAAATGAAAAACTGTTTTTT
size: few; J: TRBJ2-5; V: TRBV7-9; D: NA; CDR3: CASSSTQGETQYF; DNA: TGTGCCAGCAGCTCCACGCAGGGCGAGACCCAGTACTTC
size: NA; J: TRBJ1-2; V: TRBV12-3/TRBV12-4; D: TRBD1; CDR3: CASSQPLDRGSFGYTF; DNA: TGTGCCAGCAGCCAGCCCCTAGACAGGGGCTCATTTGGCTACACCTTC
size: few; J: TRBJ2-7; V: TRBV18; D: TRBD1; CDR3: CASSPQGDEQYF; DNA: TGTGCCAGCTCACCCCAGGGGGACGAGCAGTACTTC
size: few; J: TRBJ2-7; V: TRBV6-6; D: TRBD2; CDR3: CASRRGGFEQYF; DNA: TGTGCCAGCAGACGGGGGGGATTCGAGCAGTACTTC
size: many; J: TRBJ2-2; V: TRBV7-7; D: TRBD2; CDR3: CASSQRTSGTSGELFF; DNA: TGTGCTAGCAGCCAGAGGACTAGCGGTACCAGCGGGGAGCTGTTTTTT
size: NA; J: TRBJ2-1; V: TRBV7-2; D: NA; CDR3: CASSLVAEAYNEQFF; DNA: TGTGCCAGCAGCTTAGTGGCGGAAGCCTACAATGAGCAGTTCTTC
size: NA; J: TRBJ2-1; V: TRBV7-9; D: NA; CDR3: CASSYGFSYNEQFF; DNA: TGTGCCAGCAGCTACGGGTTCTCCTACAATGAGCAGTTCTTC
size: few; J: TRBJ2-1; V: TRBV9; D: NA; CDR3: CASSSLPNEQFF; DNA: TGTGCCAGCAGCTCACTCCCCAATGAGCAGTTCTTC
size: NA; J: TRBJ2-6; V: TRBV20-1; D: NA; CDR3: CSASISGANVLTF; DNA: TGCAGTGCTTCTATTTCTGGGGCCAACGTCCTGACTTTC
size: NA; J: TRBJ1-6; V: TRBV14; D: NA; CDR3: CASSQWGGINSPLHF; DNA: TGTGCCAGCAGCCAATGGGGCGGTATTAATTCACCCCTCCACTTT
size: NA; J: TRBJ2-5; V: TRBV7-3; D: NA; CDR3: CASRGAAQETQYF; DNA: TGTGCCAGCAGAGGGGCAGCTCAAGAGACCCAGTACTTC
size: NA; J: TRBJ1-3; V: TRBV4-2; D: NA; CDR3: CASSQEPHSGSGNTIYF; DNA: TGTGCCAGCAGCCAAGAACCTCATAGTGGCTCTGGAAACACCATATATTTT
size: few; J: TRBJ2-7; V: TRBV20-1; D: TRBD2; CDR3: CSASRGGWSEQYF; DNA: TGCAGCGCTAGCCGCGGGGGGTGGAGCGAGCAGTACTTC
size: NA; J: TRBJ2-1; V: TRBV9; D: TRBD2; CDR3: CASSGVGTSGFVEQFF; DNA: TGTGCCAGCAGCGGGGTCGGGACTAGCGGCTTTGTAGAGCAGTTCTTC
size: NA; J: TRBJ2-3; V: TRBV29-1; D: NA; CDR3: CSGRRGASFTDTQYF; DNA: TGCAGCGGGCGGAGGGGCGCCAGCTTCACAGATACGCAGTATTTT
size: NA; J: TRBJ2-3; V: TRBV6-1; D: NA; CDR3: CASRAGDTQYF; DNA: TGTGCCAGCAGGGCGGGGGATACGCAGTATTTT
size: few; J: TRBJ2-7; V: TRBV7-3; D: TRBD2; CDR3: CASSQGTSGLYEQYF; DNA: TGTGCCAGCAGCCAAGGGACTAGCGGACTCTACGAGCAGTACTTC
size: few; J: TRBJ1-2; V: TRBV12-3/TRBV12-4; D: TRBD1; CDR3: CASSFQPTGAFGYTF; DNA: TGTGCCAGCAGCTTCCAACCGACAGGGGCTTTTGGCTACACCTTC
size: few; J: TRBJ2-5; V: TRBV20-1; D: TRBD2; CDR3: CSATSGGVQETQYF; DNA: TGCAGTGCTACTAGCGGGGGCGTCCAAGAGACCCAGTACTTC
size: NA; J: TRBJ1-2; V: TRBV5-5; D: NA; CDR3: CASSLSQAVGYGYTF; DNA: TGTGCCAGCAGCTTGTCTCAGGCAGTGGGCTATGGCTACACCTTC
size: NA; J: TRBJ2-4; V: TRBV3-1; D: NA; CDR3: CASSQDRGLTKNIQYF; DNA: TGTGCCAGCAGCCAAGATCGGGGGCTAACCAAAAACATTCAGTACTTC